The text below deals with one T cell receptor beta chain. The sample comes from a study of OX40 agonist ivuxolimab in advanced cancers. Background on the study: Three patients responded partially, comprising one with hepatocellular carcinoma and two with cutaneous melanoma.

The assay was immunoSEQ multiplex PCR, and TCRdb's table has in-frame clones only and misses some. Seen here are some 98,000 clones, roughly 91% observed once, and the top ten hold just over 0.3%. The V end was cut by 2 bases, the J end by 3 bases, with 7 bases between. Germline CDR1 KGHSH, CDR2 LQKENI. This CDR3 region has 13 residues. The source of this sequence is an adult with an advanced solid tumor such as melanoma, head and neck, liver or kidney cancer. This sample comprised CD4+ or CD8+ T cells sorted from blood, obtained in a trial of the OX40 agonist ivuxolimab. The chain joins TRBV18 to TRBJ1-1, with no clear D. The DNA of the CDR3 is TGTGCCAGCTCACCAGGGCGCGACACTGAAGCTTTCTTT. It is translated as CASSPGRDTEAFF.